The rows below give T cell receptor beta chains drawn from one sample of a study of CD8 T cells in ankylosing spondylitis. Via MiXCR, TCRdb re-called the 5' RACE reads, giving one row per CDR3 protein. The top ten hold 0.51% of the sample, which has around 890,000 distinct CDR3 sequences, 12% seen once. The specimen was blood, either unsorted or a sorted T cell fraction (not recorded which). The receptor set was obtained from a male donor with ankylosing spondylitis. The CDR3 runs from the conserved cysteine through the conserved F or W. D genes are given only for firm matches. Size values are once, few and many counts, or a class for expanded clones, and some rows have none.

j_call: TRBJ2-7
clone_size: many
d_call: -
v_call: TRBV7-2
cdr3_nt: TGTGCCAGCAGCTTAGTGGCCTCCTACGAGCAGTACTTC
cdr3_aa: CASSLVASYEQYF

j_call: TRBJ1-2
clone_size: few
d_call: TRBD1
v_call: TRBV20-1
cdr3_nt: TGCAGTGCTAGACCAGGGGGGATCGATGGCTACACCTTC
cdr3_aa: CSARPGGIDGYTF

j_call: TRBJ2-2
clone_size: few
d_call: TRBD1
v_call: TRBV5-5
cdr3_nt: TGTGCCAGCAGCCTGCTACCGGGACAGCTAACCGGGGAGCTGTTTTTT
cdr3_aa: CASSLLPGQLTGELFF

j_call: TRBJ1-1
clone_size: many
d_call: -
v_call: TRBV5-1
cdr3_nt: TGCGCCAGCAGCTGGGACGGTGCGAACACTGAAGCTTTCTTT
cdr3_aa: CASSWDGANTEAFF

j_call: TRBJ2-1
clone_size: -
d_call: -
v_call: TRBV5-1
cdr3_nt: TGCGCCAGCAGCTTGGCCGAGGCAGGAGAGCAGTTCTTC
cdr3_aa: CASSLAEAGEQFF

j_call: TRBJ2-7
clone_size: many
d_call: -
v_call: TRBV29-1
cdr3_nt: TGCAGCGTACGGGACATAGGCTACGAGCAGTACTTC
cdr3_aa: CSVRDIGYEQYF

j_call: TRBJ1-2
clone_size: -
d_call: -
v_call: TRBV5-1
cdr3_nt: TGCGCCAGCAGCTCTACGGGCTCGGGTTTTGGCTACACCTTC
cdr3_aa: CASSSTGSGFGYTF

j_call: TRBJ2-1
clone_size: many
d_call: -
v_call: TRBV4-3
cdr3_nt: TGCGCCAGCAGCCAATCTACGGACAGCTACAATGAGCAGTTCTTC
cdr3_aa: CASSQSTDSYNEQFF

j_call: TRBJ2-1
clone_size: few
d_call: TRBD2
v_call: TRBV4-2
cdr3_nt: TGTGCCAGCAGCCAAGATAAACTAGCGGGAGTAGTGAATGAGCAGTTCTTC
cdr3_aa: CASSQDKLAGVVNEQFF

j_call: TRBJ2-1
clone_size: few
d_call: TRBD1
v_call: TRBV7-2
cdr3_nt: TGTGCCAGCAGCTTAAGGGGGCTGAGGGACAATGAGCAGTTCTTC
cdr3_aa: CASSLRGLRDNEQFF

j_call: TRBJ2-4
clone_size: many
d_call: TRBD1
v_call: TRBV6-1
cdr3_nt: TGTGCCAGCAGTCGACAGGGAACAATGGCCAAAAACATTCAGTACTTC
cdr3_aa: CASSRQGTMAKNIQYF

j_call: TRBJ1-1
clone_size: -
d_call: -
v_call: TRBV4-3
cdr3_nt: TGCGCCAGCAGCCAAGATCGGGGGTACAACACTGAAGCTTTCTTT
cdr3_aa: CASSQDRGYNTEAFF

j_call: TRBJ1-4
clone_size: few
d_call: -
v_call: TRBV6-1
cdr3_nt: TGTGCCAGCAGTCCCACCCCCTCTAGAACTAATGAAAAACTGTTTTTT
cdr3_aa: CASSPTPSRTNEKLFF

j_call: TRBJ2-7
clone_size: -
d_call: -
v_call: TRBV13
cdr3_nt: TGTGCCAGCAGCCTCCCCGACAGCAGGAACGAGCAGTACTTC
cdr3_aa: CASSLPDSRNEQYF

j_call: TRBJ2-7
clone_size: few
d_call: -
v_call: TRBV20-1
cdr3_nt: TGCAGTGCTAGATTTGTACGAGCCGAGCAGTACTTC
cdr3_aa: CSARFVRAEQYF

j_call: TRBJ2-7
clone_size: few
d_call: -
v_call: TRBV12-3/TRBV12-4
cdr3_nt: TGTGCCAGCAGTACGGGACACGGATCCTACGAGCAGTACTTC
cdr3_aa: CASSTGHGSYEQYF

j_call: TRBJ1-1
clone_size: few
d_call: TRBD1
v_call: TRBV11-2
cdr3_nt: TGTGCCAGCAGCTTATTACCGGGACAGGGGTTGGTGAGGAACACTGAAGCTTTCTTT
cdr3_aa: CASSLLPGQGLVRNTEAFF

j_call: TRBJ2-5
clone_size: -
d_call: TRBD2
v_call: TRBV20-1
cdr3_nt: TGCTGTGCTAGACCTCGACTAGCATGGTACCAAGAGACCCAGTACTTC
cdr3_aa: CCARPRLAWYQETQYF

j_call: TRBJ1-6
clone_size: -
d_call: TRBD1
v_call: TRBV27
cdr3_nt: TGTGCCAGCAGTCCCCGGACAGGGTTCAATTCACCCCTCCACTTT
cdr3_aa: CASSPRTGFNSPLHF

j_call: TRBJ1-6
clone_size: few
d_call: TRBD1
v_call: TRBV20-1
cdr3_nt: TGCAGTGCCCCGACAGGGTTGCGGGGACCCCTCCACTTT
cdr3_aa: CSAPTGLRGPLHF

j_call: TRBJ1-1
clone_size: many
d_call: -
v_call: TRBV5-1
cdr3_nt: TGTGCCAGCAGTTTAACGGGGATGAACACTGAAGCTTTCTTT
cdr3_aa: CASSLTGMNTEAFF

j_call: TRBJ1-6
clone_size: -
d_call: TRBD1
v_call: TRBV20-1
cdr3_nt: TGCAGTATTAAGGACAGGGCCGATTCACCCCTCCACTTT
cdr3_aa: CSIKDRADSPLHF

j_call: TRBJ2-5
clone_size: many
d_call: -
v_call: TRBV24-1
cdr3_nt: TGTGCCACCAGTGATGGAAGTCGAGAGACCCAGTACTTC
cdr3_aa: CATSDGSRETQYF

j_call: TRBJ2-7
clone_size: many
d_call: -
v_call: TRBV29-1
cdr3_nt: TGCAGCGCGACTCGGCGGGTGGACGAGCAGTACTTC
cdr3_aa: CSATRRVDEQYF

j_call: TRBJ2-1
clone_size: -
d_call: -
v_call: TRBV20-1
cdr3_nt: TGCAGTGCTCGGCGAGGGTGGAATGAGCAGTTCTTC
cdr3_aa: CSARRGWNEQFF

j_call: TRBJ2-7
clone_size: -
d_call: TRBD2
v_call: TRBV7-2
cdr3_nt: TGTGCCAGCAGCTTAGATGCTAGCGGGAGTGCTTACGAGCAGTACTTC
cdr3_aa: CASSLDASGSAYEQYF

j_call: TRBJ2-1
clone_size: many
d_call: -
v_call: TRBV5-1
cdr3_nt: TGCGCCAGCAGCTTGGTAGGGGCGACCCCTTACAATGAGCAGTTCTTC
cdr3_aa: CASSLVGATPYNEQFF

j_call: TRBJ1-1
clone_size: many
d_call: -
v_call: TRBV12-3/TRBV12-4
cdr3_nt: TGTGCCAGCAGTCCCGGACCCGGCCGAGCTTTCTTT
cdr3_aa: CASSPGPGRAFF

j_call: TRBJ2-7
clone_size: -
d_call: TRBD1
v_call: TRBV12-3/TRBV12-4
cdr3_nt: TGTGCCAGCAGTTTATTGGGACAGGGGGCGCGGGAGCAGTACTTC
cdr3_aa: CASSLLGQGAREQYF

j_call: TRBJ1-2
clone_size: few
d_call: -
v_call: TRBV20-1
cdr3_nt: TGCAGTGCTAGACCCGCAACAGGGTCTGGCTACACCTTC
cdr3_aa: CSARPATGSGYTF

j_call: TRBJ2-5
clone_size: few
d_call: TRBD1
v_call: TRBV10-3
cdr3_nt: TGTGCCATCAGGGCGGACAGGGGTCGATCTGGAGAGACCCAGTACTTC
cdr3_aa: CAIRADRGRSGETQYF

j_call: TRBJ1-1
clone_size: -
d_call: TRBD1
v_call: TRBV20-1
cdr3_nt: TGCAGTGCTAGGGGTACCGGGACAGGGGTTAAGGGCACTGAAGCTTTCTTT
cdr3_aa: CSARGTGTGVKGTEAFF

j_call: TRBJ1-1
clone_size: -
d_call: -
v_call: TRBV7-3
cdr3_nt: TGTGCCAGCAAGGCAGGGGACTACACTGAAGCTTTCTTT
cdr3_aa: CASKAGDYTEAFF

j_call: TRBJ1-2
clone_size: many
d_call: -
v_call: TRBV5-1
cdr3_nt: TGCGCCAGCAGCTTGGGATGGGGATTGAGTAGTGGCTACACCTTC
cdr3_aa: CASSLGWGLSSGYTF

j_call: TRBJ1-1
clone_size: few
d_call: -
v_call: TRBV20-1
cdr3_nt: TGCAGTGCTAGCCGGACAGTTGAAGCTTTCTTT
cdr3_aa: CSASRTVEAFF

j_call: TRBJ2-3
clone_size: -
d_call: TRBD2
v_call: TRBV20-1
cdr3_nt: TGCAGTGCCCCGCCAGCGGGGGGACTTCTTGGCACAGATACGCAGTATTTT
cdr3_aa: CSAPPAGGLLGTDTQYF

j_call: TRBJ2-5
clone_size: -
d_call: -
v_call: TRBV20-1
cdr3_nt: TGCAGTGCTCCCCGACCTGGGAGGGAGACCCAGTACTTC
cdr3_aa: CSAPRPGRETQYF

j_call: TRBJ1-1
clone_size: -
d_call: -
v_call: TRBV29-1
cdr3_nt: TGCAGCGTTGACGGGCAAGCCGCTGAAGCTTTCTTT
cdr3_aa: CSVDGQAAEAFF

j_call: TRBJ2-7
clone_size: few
d_call: TRBD1
v_call: TRBV5-6
cdr3_nt: TGTGCCAGCAGCTTTGTTAGCGTGGACAGGGGCTACGAGCAGTACTTC
cdr3_aa: CASSFVSVDRGYEQYF

j_call: TRBJ2-3
clone_size: few
d_call: -
v_call: TRBV7-2
cdr3_nt: TGTGCCAGCAGCTTAGTTGCCTACTTCTCCAGTAGGGATACGCAGTATTTT
cdr3_aa: CASSLVAYFSSRDTQYF

j_call: TRBJ2-7
clone_size: -
d_call: -
v_call: TRBV7-9
cdr3_nt: TGTGCCAGCAGCCCCAGGGGGAGGGGGTTTTCGGTGTACGAGCAGTACTTC
cdr3_aa: CASSPRGRGFSVYEQYF

j_call: TRBJ1-1
clone_size: -
d_call: TRBD1
v_call: TRBV5-1
cdr3_nt: TGCGCCAGCAGCGAGACCACCGGGACAGCCGAAGCTTTCTTT
cdr3_aa: CASSETTGTAEAFF

j_call: TRBJ1-4
clone_size: few
d_call: -
v_call: TRBV7-8
cdr3_nt: TGTGCCAGCAGCCGTCAGGGAAAAACTAATGAAAAACTGTTTTTT
cdr3_aa: CASSRQGKTNEKLFF

j_call: TRBJ2-1
clone_size: many
d_call: TRBD1
v_call: TRBV5-1
cdr3_nt: TGCGCCAGCACCAGGGACAGCTGGGTGGATGAGCAGTTCTTC
cdr3_aa: CASTRDSWVDEQFF

j_call: TRBJ2-7
clone_size: once
d_call: -
v_call: TRBV6-2/TRBV6-3
cdr3_nt: TGTGCCAGCCAGCGGCCCTCCTACGAGCAGTACTTC
cdr3_aa: CASQRPSYEQYF

j_call: TRBJ2-7
clone_size: -
d_call: TRBD2
v_call: TRBV6-2/TRBV6-3
cdr3_nt: TGTGCCAGCGCCCCTAGCGGGCTCTACGAGCAGTACTTC
cdr3_aa: CASAPSGLYEQYF

j_call: TRBJ2-3
clone_size: -
d_call: -
v_call: TRBV10-3
cdr3_nt: TGTGCCATCAGTGAACAGACAGATACGCAGTATTTT
cdr3_aa: CAISEQTDTQYF

j_call: TRBJ2-7
clone_size: -
d_call: -
v_call: TRBV9
cdr3_nt: TGTGCCAGCAGCGCCTCCGACAGCTCCTACGAGCAGTACTTC
cdr3_aa: CASSASDSSYEQYF

j_call: TRBJ2-1
clone_size: -
d_call: TRBD2
v_call: TRBV5-6
cdr3_nt: TGTGCCAGCAGCTTGTACGGGAGGCGCTCTAATGAGCAGTTCTTC
cdr3_aa: CASSLYGRRSNEQFF

j_call: TRBJ2-7
clone_size: many
d_call: -
v_call: TRBV30
cdr3_nt: TGTGCCTCTAGCGCGGGGTCTAGCTACGAGCAGTACTTC
cdr3_aa: CASSAGSSYEQYF

j_call: TRBJ2-5
clone_size: -
d_call: -
v_call: TRBV11-2
cdr3_nt: TGTGCCAGCAGCTTAGGCTGGGAGGAGACCCAGTACTTC
cdr3_aa: CASSLGWEETQYF

j_call: TRBJ2-4
clone_size: -
d_call: -
v_call: TRBV14
cdr3_nt: TGTGCCAGCAGCCTTTCTGAAAACATTCAGTACTTC
cdr3_aa: CASSLSENIQYF

j_call: TRBJ2-2
clone_size: -
d_call: -
v_call: TRBV13
cdr3_nt: TGTGCCAGCAGCTTGGTATGGGGGACGAACACCGGGGAGCTGTTTTTT
cdr3_aa: CASSLVWGTNTGELFF

j_call: TRBJ2-1
clone_size: few
d_call: TRBD2
v_call: TRBV6-2/TRBV6-3
cdr3_nt: TGTGCCAGTAGACGGGAGGGCGGGGGTGAGCAGTTCTTC
cdr3_aa: CASRREGGGEQFF

j_call: TRBJ1-6
clone_size: few
d_call: -
v_call: TRBV12-3/TRBV12-4
cdr3_nt: TGTGCCAGCACCCTTGCCTATAATTCACCCCTCCACTTT
cdr3_aa: CASTLAYNSPLHF

j_call: TRBJ2-7
clone_size: -
d_call: -
v_call: TRBV5-1
cdr3_nt: TGCGCCAGCAGCTCGACTAGACCCTACGAGCAGTACTTC
cdr3_aa: CASSSTRPYEQYF

j_call: TRBJ1-2
clone_size: -
d_call: -
v_call: TRBV18
cdr3_nt: TGTGCCAGCTCACCGGAGACCGGGCACTATGGCTACACCTTC
cdr3_aa: CASSPETGHYGYTF

j_call: TRBJ1-1
clone_size: many
d_call: -
v_call: TRBV20-1
cdr3_nt: TGCAGTGCTAGAAAATCGGGTCAAAGGAGTACTGAAGCTTTCTTT
cdr3_aa: CSARKSGQRSTEAFF

j_call: TRBJ2-7
clone_size: -
d_call: TRBD1
v_call: TRBV20-1
cdr3_nt: TGCAGTGCAGCCGGGACAGGGCCCCACGAGCAGTACTTC
cdr3_aa: CSAAGTGPHEQYF

j_call: TRBJ2-3
clone_size: -
d_call: -
v_call: TRBV12-3/TRBV12-4
cdr3_nt: TGTGCCAGCAGCCTTAGGGGCAGGGGCAACACAGATACGCAGTATTTT
cdr3_aa: CASSLRGRGNTDTQYF